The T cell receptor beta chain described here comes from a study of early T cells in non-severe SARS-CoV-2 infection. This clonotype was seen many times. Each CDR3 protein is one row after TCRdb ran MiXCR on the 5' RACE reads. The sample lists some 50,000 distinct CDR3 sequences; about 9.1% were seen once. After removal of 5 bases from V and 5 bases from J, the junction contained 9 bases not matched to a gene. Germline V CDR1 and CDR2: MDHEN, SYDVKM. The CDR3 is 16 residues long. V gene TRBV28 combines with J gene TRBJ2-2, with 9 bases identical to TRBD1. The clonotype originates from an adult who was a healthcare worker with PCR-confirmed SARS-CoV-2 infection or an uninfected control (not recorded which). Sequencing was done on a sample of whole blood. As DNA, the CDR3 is TGTGCCAGCAGTACGCCGGGACAGGGTTGGACCGGGGAGCTGTTTTTT. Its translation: CASSTPGQGWTGELFF.